The entry below describes one TCR beta chain. Antigen: not known. The source of the sample is a study of shared clonotypes between healthy human individuals. Using immunoSEQ multiplex PCR, the repertoire was profiled, and TCRdb retains in-frame clones only, with some absent. The sample carries roughly 1.5 million clones, roughly 98% recorded once. Whole-study findings and limits: Researchers found naive subsets generally carried larger estimated richness than memory subsets. Only a few donors were included, so the genetic and exposure-history diversity represented was limited.

Sample: naive CD4+ T cells sorted from blood. The subset was: CD45RA+ positively selected. This TCR was recovered from a man aged 25 to 40 in good health.

The CDR3 sequence: CASSLVAASDYGYTF. The CDR3 DNA sequence: TGCGCCAGCAGCTTGGTTGCAGCGTCCGATTATGGCTACACCTTC. The V gene is TRBV5-1, the J gene TRBJ1-2, with D unclear. From germline, CDR1 is SGHRS and CDR2 YFSETQ. This CDR3 region has 15 residues. The V end was cut by 0 bases, the J end by 5 bases, with 14 bases between.